What follows describes a single T cell receptor beta chain. Its target is unknown. This sample is part of a study of cytomegalovirus exposure and HLA in healthy donors. Study-wide results and caveats: Testing in vitro showed a few CMV-associated chains specific for CMV antigens.

The PCR employed 60 Vbeta primers together with 13 Jbeta primers. The protocol was immunoSEQ multiplex PCR, while the TCRdb copy is restricted to in-frame clones and leaves out a portion. The sample holds 150,000 to 200,000 clones; 75% to 80% are singletons and the top ten take 3% to 3.5%. Germline V gives CDR1 MNHNS, CDR2 SASEGT. The CDR3 totals 14 residues. Trimming removed 2 bases from V and 4 bases from J, with 11 bases in between. The sequence was obtained from a woman in her 40s in good health and CMV-seronegative. The chain recombines TRBV6-1 with TRBJ1-1; possibly TRBD1 for D (6 bases). Sequencing used PBMCs. This CDR3 reads CASSERQGTTEAFF. CDR3 nucleotide sequence: TGTGCCAGCAGTGAAAGGCAGGGGACCACTGAAGCTTTCTTT.